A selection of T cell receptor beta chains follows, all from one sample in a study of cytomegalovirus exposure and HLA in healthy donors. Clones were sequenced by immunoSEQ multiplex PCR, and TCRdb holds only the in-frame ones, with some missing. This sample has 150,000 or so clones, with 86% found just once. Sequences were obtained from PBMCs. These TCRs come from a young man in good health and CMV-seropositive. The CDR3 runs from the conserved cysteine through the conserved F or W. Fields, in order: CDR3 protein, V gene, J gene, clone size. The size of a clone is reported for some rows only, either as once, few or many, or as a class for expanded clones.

CDR3 protein: CASSYSGRGYGYTF
V gene: TRBV6-5
J gene: TRBJ1-2
clone size: .

CDR3 protein: CASSYSSWTVNTEAFF
V gene: TRBV6-5
J gene: TRBJ1-1
clone size: .

CDR3 protein: CAWSVKGGYSTDTQYF
V gene: TRBV30
J gene: TRBJ2-3
clone size: .

CDR3 protein: CASSQGFGGTTDTQYF
V gene: TRBV4-1
J gene: TRBJ2-3
clone size: .

CDR3 protein: CASSQDTGTGANYGYTF
V gene: TRBV4-3
J gene: TRBJ1-2
clone size: .

CDR3 protein: CASSLGINNEQFF
V gene: TRBV5-1
J gene: TRBJ2-1
clone size: .

CDR3 protein: CASSVIAGDNEQFF
V gene: TRBV9
J gene: TRBJ2-1
clone size: .

CDR3 protein: CASRGSGTRNTEAFF
V gene: TRBV6-4
J gene: TRBJ1-1
clone size: .

CDR3 protein: CASSLGTGVGNTIYF
V gene: TRBV5-6
J gene: TRBJ1-3
clone size: .

CDR3 protein: CASSSGQPQHF
V gene: TRBV6-6
J gene: TRBJ1-5
clone size: .

CDR3 protein: CASSGLVFEQFF
V gene: TRBV2
J gene: TRBJ2-1
clone size: .

CDR3 protein: CASRKDRGYGYTF
V gene: TRBV6-5
J gene: TRBJ1-2
clone size: .

CDR3 protein: CASSRKTLLAASTDTQYF
V gene: TRBV7-2
J gene: TRBJ2-3
clone size: .

CDR3 protein: CASTLVGGMNTEAFF
V gene: TRBV5-6
J gene: TRBJ1-1
clone size: .

CDR3 protein: CASSLGWEGGYTF
V gene: TRBV7-6
J gene: TRBJ1-2
clone size: .

CDR3 protein: CAWRSQQPQHF
V gene: TRBV30
J gene: TRBJ1-5
clone size: .

CDR3 protein: CASSFGGELFF
V gene: TRBV5-1
J gene: TRBJ2-2
clone size: .

CDR3 protein: CASSDEGVGVEAFF
V gene: TRBV6-1
J gene: TRBJ1-1
clone size: .

CDR3 protein: CASSQDVGAAYEQYF
V gene: TRBV4-3
J gene: TRBJ2-7
clone size: .

CDR3 protein: CASSTAGQQETQYF
V gene: TRBV5-6
J gene: TRBJ2-5
clone size: .

CDR3 protein: CASSRRENQPQHF
V gene: TRBV27
J gene: TRBJ1-5
clone size: few

CDR3 protein: CSVGQGQTNEKLFF
V gene: TRBV29-1
J gene: TRBJ1-4
clone size: .

CDR3 protein: CASRLAGTTYNEQFF
V gene: TRBV2
J gene: TRBJ2-1
clone size: .

CDR3 protein: CASSPSDNPYEQYF
V gene: TRBV13
J gene: TRBJ2-7
clone size: few

CDR3 protein: CASSLAGDYGYTF
V gene: TRBV11-1
J gene: TRBJ1-2
clone size: .

CDR3 protein: CSVYSVAEAFF
V gene: TRBV29-1
J gene: TRBJ1-1
clone size: once

CDR3 protein: CASSPSRGQGPLDEKLFF
V gene: TRBV18
J gene: TRBJ1-4
clone size: .

CDR3 protein: CASSYGIGDQPQHF
V gene: TRBV6-5
J gene: TRBJ1-5
clone size: once

CDR3 protein: CASSERWGTGQREQYF
V gene: TRBV6-1
J gene: TRBJ2-7
clone size: .